This T cell receptor (beta chain) comes out of a study of PD-L1 blockade in urothelial cancer. In the study overall: Most patients, about nine tenths of the roughly 30, were males with bladder-origin cancer. The researchers analyzed blood 3 weeks (second dose) and 6 weeks after treatment start. Prior chemotherapy regimens per patient numbered 0 to 3.

Time point indicated: pretreatment peripheral blood. Each individual provided 1 to 8 samples (taken pretreatment and on-treatment). Clones were sequenced by immunoSEQ multiplex PCR, and TCRdb holds only the in-frame ones, with some missing. Counted here are under 70,000 clones, 75% to 85% occurring once; the ten biggest clones make up 1.5% to 2%. Per the germline V gene, CDR1 is LNHDA and CDR2 is SQIVND (reference sequence). The V and J ends lost 8 bases and 1 base respectively, with 8 bases between them. The CDR3 has 12 amino acids. Sequenced material: PBMCs, taken around atezolizumab (anti-PD-L1) treatment. The chain uses TRBV19 and TRBJ1-1; D is unclear. This receptor was identified in a man aged 65-85 years with urothelial cancer. The CDR3, as DNA: TGTGCCAGTTTTCGGGAGAACACTGAAGCTTTCTTT. It codes for CASFRENTEAFF.